Included here is one T cell receptor (beta chain) sequence, with context. After removal of 5 bases from V and 3 bases from J, the junction contained 6 bases not matched to a gene. Germline values: CDR1 PRHDT, CDR2 FYEKMQ (reference sequence). This CDR3 region has 14 residues. The record originates from a study of patients and donors after allogeneic stem cell transplantation. A single record per CDR3 protein comes from TCRdb applying MiXCR to the RT-PCR reads. In the table there are over 30,000 distinct CDR3 sequences, more than 35% of which are singletons. Sequencing was performed on blood, either unsorted or a sorted T cell fraction (not recorded which). The chain has TRBV13 and TRBJ1-2, with 7 bases identical to TRBD1. This receptor was taken from a human donor who was either an allogeneic HSCT recipient or a stem cell or donor lymphocyte infusion donor (not recorded which). It is not recorded whose cells these are; they may come from a transplant donor. CDR3 DNA: TGTGCCAGCAGCCAAATAACAGGGGACTATGGCTACACCTTC. Its translation is CASSQITGDYGYTF.